This T cell receptor (beta chain) was identified in a study of T cells after yellow fever vaccination. Study conclusions and caveats: Abundant clonotypes (contaminants from the bulk population) could be present in FACS-sorted repertoires. Of the clonotypes, a small share occurred in both CD4 and CD8 compartments. After the booster, 96% of CD4 and about nine tenths of CD8 primary-response clones were re-detected.

Trimming cost V 0 bases and J 5 bases; bases outside gene matches: 7. The germline gives CDR1 DFQATT, CDR2 SNEGSKA (reference sequence). The CDR3 totals 15 residues. This clonotype was detected many times. The antigen is not known. The study made its TCR cDNA through 5'RACE template switching. That step introduced a universal primer site along with UMIs. TCRdb ran MiXCR on the 5' RACE reads and lists one entry per CDR3 protein. Of around 250,000 distinct CDR3 sequences listed, about 7% are singletons. The sequence came from a man younger than 40 who received the YFV17D yellow fever vaccine. The starting material was CD4+ T cells sorted from PBMCs, obtained 15 days after the yellow fever booster vaccination. The chain couples TRBV20-1 to TRBJ2-1; 7 nucleotides line up with TRBD2. This CDR3 is CSARDPWTSNNEQFF. Here the CDR3 DNA reads TGCAGTGCTAGAGATCCTTGGACTAGTAACAATGAGCAGTTCTTC.